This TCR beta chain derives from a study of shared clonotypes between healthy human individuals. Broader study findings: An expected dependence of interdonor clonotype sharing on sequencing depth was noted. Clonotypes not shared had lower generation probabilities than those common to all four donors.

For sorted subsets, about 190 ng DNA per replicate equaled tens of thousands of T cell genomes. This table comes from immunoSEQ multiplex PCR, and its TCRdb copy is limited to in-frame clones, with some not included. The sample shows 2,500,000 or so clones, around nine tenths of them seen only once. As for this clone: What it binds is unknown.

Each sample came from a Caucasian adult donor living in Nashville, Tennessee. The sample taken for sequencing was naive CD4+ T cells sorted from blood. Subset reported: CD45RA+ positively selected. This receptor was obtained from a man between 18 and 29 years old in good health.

CDR3 nucleotides: TGTGCCATCAGTGCCAGCCAGGGGCTGGTCACAGATACGCAGTATTTT. Translation: CAISASQGLVTDTQYF. This chain joins TRBV10-3 and TRBJ2-3, with a weak D call TRBD1 (6 bases). Germline CDR1 and CDR2: ENHRY and SYGVKD. CDR3 length: 16 residues. V was trimmed by 4 bases and J by 2 bases, leaving 16 bases between them.